Sequencing of this TCR beta chain was carried out in a study of OX40 agonist ivuxolimab in advanced cancers. Study as a whole: Partial responses were achieved by three patients, of whom one had hepatocellular carcinoma and two had cutaneous melanoma.

Sequenced by immunoSEQ multiplex PCR; TCRdb stores in-frame clones only, minus some. The table shows about 100,000 clones, with around 93% occurring only once. CDR3 length equals 16 residues. V shed 3 bases, J shed 6 bases, and the junction held 9 bases outside the gene matches. CDR1 is MGHRA and CDR2 is YSYEKL in the germline V gene. The sequences come from CD4+ or CD8+ T cells sorted from blood, collected in a trial of the OX40 agonist ivuxolimab. The chain joins TRBV4-1 to TRBJ2-1, with TRBD1 matching 9 bases. This TCR was sampled from an adult with an advanced solid tumor such as melanoma, head and neck, liver or kidney cancer. The CDR3 loop reads CASSHDPGQGSNEQFF. CDR3 DNA sequence: TGCGCCAGCAGCCATGATCCGGGACAGGGATCCAATGAGCAGTTCTTC.